This T cell receptor (beta chain) was found in a study of T cells expressing NK-cell markers. This CDR3 has 15 residues. Germline V gene data show CDR1 as PRHDT and CDR2 as FYEKMQ (reference sequence). No DNA is given; TCRdb re-called the 5' RACE reads and lists each CDR3 protein once. The sample is made up of about 160,000 distinct CDR3 sequences, and the top ten hold around 21% of it. This chain uses TRBV13 with TRBJ2-7; checking the TCRdb D call of TRBD2 is not possible without DNA. This TCR derives from a man aged 18-70 years in good health. Sequencing used blood T cells: a sorted CD56 or NKG2C T cell subset, CD4+ or CD8+ T cells, or bulk PBMC T cells (not recorded which). The chain's CDR3 is CASSSRLAGVNEQYF.